The clone carrying this T cell receptor beta chain was recorded at least ten times. What it binds is unknown. Germline V gene lookup returns CDR1 SGHRS and CDR2 YFSETQ. Trimming stripped 1 base from V and 9 bases from J, with 14 bases between. The CDR3 covers 14 residues. The data were taken from a study of read filtering for tumor transcriptome and immune sequencing. Turning to the study itself: Revised staging placed eight or nine patients in R-ISS I, roughly 17 in II, more than five in III. Per sample, TCR-region reads ranged about 4.05 to 10.27 million by IR-seq, roughly 75 to 1273 by RNA-seq.

Overall study findings and caveats: Approximately 80% of IR-seq clonotypes had one read, totaling 3% to 4.5% of reads; RNA-seq: around 70% and 40%. Correlation between methods rose after single-read clonotypes were removed.

Molecular barcoded adaptors covering alpha/delta and beta/gamma chains were used on around 370 ng RNA. TCRdb used MiXCR to reprocess the reads, holding one entry per CDR3 protein. The sample contains approximately 150,000 distinct CDR3 sequences, less than 15% of which appear only once. Material for sequencing was a population of CD138-negative cells sorted from bone marrow. The genes are TRBV5-1 and TRBJ2-1, with unresolved D. The sequence was collected from a donor at least 40 years old with multiple myeloma. CDR3: CASSLHFERSEQFF. DNA for the CDR3: TGCGCCAGCAGCTTGCATTTTGAAAGGAGTGAGCAGTTCTTC. The whole variable domain, remainder taken from reference TRBV5-1 and TRBJ2-1, is KAGVTQTPRYLIKTRGQQVTLSCSPISGHRSVSWYQQTPGQGLQFLFEYFSETQRNKGNFPGRFSGRQFSNSRSEMNVSTLELGDSALYLCASSLHFERSEQFFGPGTRLTVL.